The present entry profiles one T cell receptor beta chain with its context. Its recognized antigen is unknown. There are no base qualities to consult, and no much larger clone falls within one base. The cohort comprised some 730 healthy bone marrow donors. At the time of sampling, all cohort members were nominally healthy, though unrecorded immune exposures were likely present. The donor was CMV seronegative and belonged to the group of approximately 320 seronegative cohort members. A peripheral blood sample was provided by each donor, and peripheral blood mononuclear cells were used for TCR beta sequencing. The Qiagen DNeasy Blood Extraction Kit was used to extract genomic DNA from the blood cell samples. V and J are truncated by 0 bases and 5 bases respectively, leaving an intervening sequence of 12 bases. The germline V gene (reference sequence) supplies CDR1 SGHKS and CDR2 YYEKEE. There are 14 amino acids in the CDR3, from cysteine to phenylalanine inclusive. The CDR3 DNA has 42 bases and is translated from base 1.

This sample was included in a study of cytomegalovirus exposure and HLA in healthy donors (dated by TCRdb to 2015 to 2018). For the study in its entirety: According to an earlier analysis of several hundred of the donors, roughly 180 million T cells yielded 117 million unique TCR beta sequences and about 300 Gb of sequence data. An early release that covered about 600 HLA-typed donors contained approximately 300 gigabases of sequencing data and around 85 million unique TCR sequences. The genetic ancestry cluster associated with self-reported Caucasian donors included about 81% of the roughly 400 genotyped donors. The study aimed to test whether cataloging public T cell receptors could reveal signatures of past pathogen exposure. The T cell repertoires of about 700 subjects were profiled by immunosequencing and related to cytomegalovirus serostatus. Along with the approximately 700-subject first cohort, a separate validation cohort of 120 different subjects was used. To predict cytomegalovirus infection status, the study brought together high-throughput TCR immunosequencing, statistical association of individual TCRs with disease status, and machine learning. To study patterns of TCR occurrence, a later analysis re-analyzed previously published TCR beta repertoires from 666 donors and added high-resolution HLA genotyping. The later analysis used no new phenotypic data to find candidate immune exposures, relying instead on TCR beta sequences and their occurrence across donors. An earlier analysis of some 600 of the donors applied high-throughput TCR beta sequencing to assess whether each TCR beta V gene segment acted as functional or pseudogenic. Donor age, sex, ethnicity and CMV serostatus were compiled together with the repertoire data. In a later genetic analysis, genome-wide SNP genotypes for 398 of the 666 donors were used, and that subset was treated as a discovery cohort. Every repertoire in the discovery cohort had been generated on one and the same sequencing platform. HLA typing covered class I and class II loci at four-digit resolution. The number of typed donors differed by locus: 629-630 for A, B, C, DRB1 and DQB1; approximately 520 for DQA1; over 600 for DPA1; and around 470 for DPB1. Because of strong linkage in the cohort, a handful of DR-DQ haplotypes were treated as single units for association and clustering. On average, 235,054 unique TCR beta nucleotide sequences were sequenced per donor among a few hundred genotyped donors of the cohort, with 15% to 20% of those sequences being non-productive. Overall results and qualifications from the work: CMV serostatus was the only immune exposure information available for the cohort. When HLA alleles, especially DR and DQ, strongly co-occurred, TCR associations were difficult to assign to individual alleles. The 87-base-pair reads could not distinguish some IMGT-functional V segments, including TRBV6-2 and TRBV6-3, so those segments were excluded. In a later analysis, HLA-associated TCR beta chains were found to be more clonally expanded and to have lower generation probabilities than equally common non-associated chains. Three of the identified cytomegalovirus-associated TCR beta chains were confirmed in vitro to be specific for cytomegalovirus antigens. The sequencing pipeline was judged likely to have produced a cluster of highly shared sequence variants as a technical artifact. The classifier was reported to diagnose cytomegalovirus status with high specificity and sensitivity in both the original and validation cohorts. A further reported finding was that TCR beta sequences accurately predicted the HLA-A and HLA-B alleles for most subjects in the first cohort. Several of the top co-occurrence clusters appeared to be linked to parvovirus B19, influenza, CMV and Epstein-Barr virus, according to a later analysis. Because HLA typing was missing for some donors at each locus, association tests included only the typed subset. In a later analysis, TCR association rates were found to vary across HLA loci, with the most associated TCRs seen for DRB1 alleles and the fewest for HLA-C alleles. Broadly in line with IMGT annotations, most TCR beta V segments showed up in productive rearrangements about 87% or about 30% of the time in an earlier analysis of around 600 of the donors. Compared with the roughly 670-donor mean, donors in an Asian-associated ancestry cluster had fewer N-insertions in productive TCRs, according to a later genetic analysis. In a later genetic analysis, a missense DCLRE1C variant was associated with V-gene and J-gene trimming of TCR beta chains, and the association was replicated in an independent cohort. Most TCR sequences were observed very rarely across donors, whereas some public TCRs were present in many individuals. The study gave a list of more than 150 TCR beta chains associated with cytomegalovirus. Correlated functional status among segregating V segments might be attributable to linkage disequilibrium, but an unknown experimental factor could not be ruled out. At a false discovery rate of 0.05, a later analysis linked 15,000 to 20,000 TCR beta sequences to specific HLA alleles. Because counts were too low, about 15 rarely observed V segments, including chromosome 9 orphons, were left out of the earlier analysis of 587 of the donors. In a later analysis, most CMV-associated TCR beta chains were found to appear HLA-restricted, with HLA associations seemingly driven largely by CMV exposure. The authors suggested that the approach could potentially be extended to other disease states and immunological phenotypes. In this cohort, only TCR beta chains were sequenced, and detectable features were limited by the absence of alpha or paired-chain data. The presence/absence analyses assumed that sequencing depth was roughly uniform across donors, and that assumption may not be true.

Receptors were amplified or captured by the immunoSEQ multiplex PCR assay. A mixture of 60 forward primers for TCR Vbeta segments and 13 reverse primers for TCR Jbeta segments was used in the multiplex PCR. A multiplex PCR assay on genomic DNA amplified the CDR3 region of rearranged TCR beta genes. On the Illumina HiSeq System, the amplified TCR beta libraries were sequenced as 87-base-pair reads. As for the original processing: A later analysis counted about 82 million unique TCR beta chains across the 666 repertoires, and roughly 9.9 million of these chains were shared by at least two donors. To remove PCR and sequencing errors, raw reads were error-corrected and collapsed into unique sequences using a nearest-neighbor algorithm that merged closely related sequences. V, D and J gene segments were assigned by aligning CDR3 sequences to IMGT reference sequences. For a sequence to be retained, a match of at least six nucleotides to both a V gene segment and a J gene segment was required. Rearrangements were classified as productive when the CDR3 lacked stop codons and remained in frame with V and J, and all other rearrangements were classified as non-productive. Following IMGT convention, CDR3 was defined as the stretch from the second conserved V-encoded cysteine up to the conserved J-encoded phenylalanine. Sequences without an unambiguous match to a single V gene segment were excluded from the earlier analysis of about 640 of the donors. In an earlier analysis of some 590 of the donors, a V segment was called functional when productive rearrangements were above 56.7%, and segregating when the standard deviation between donors exceeded 5%. A statistical classification framework was built to diagnose cytomegalovirus status from the catalog of TCR beta chain sequences. A later analysis assigned V and J genes by comparing TCR nucleotide sequences with IMGT/GENE-DB human TR gene sequences. In a later analysis, CDR3 sequences and most-parsimonious VDJ recombination scenarios were assigned using the TCRdist pipeline. In a later analysis, every TCR beta chain was defined by the combination of its CDR3 amino acid sequence and its V-gene family, and reads without a unique V-gene family were dropped. To address suspected cross-contamination and a sequencing artifact, a later analysis removed 592 highly shared, low-generation-probability nucleotide sequences. In a later analysis, a clonal expansion index was calculated for each public chain from normalized within-repertoire ranks of inferred template counts. A later analysis computed generation probabilities with a VDJ recombination model fitted to out-of-frame rearrangements, and checked the results against IGoR. Hypergeometric tests were used in a later analysis to score TCR-TCR, TCR-HLA and TCR-CMV co-occurrence, with a repertoire-size bias correction applied to the TCR pairs. In a later analysis, false discovery rates were estimated by permuting HLA or CMV assignments 20 times. In a later analysis, co-occurring TCRs were grouped using DBSCAN, and TCRdist sequence similarity was added for clustering within HLA-allele-positive subsets. Repertoires with fewer than 30,000 or more than 120,000 public chains, plus five repertoires with anomalous nucleotide sharing, were excluded from co-occurrence clustering. In TCRdb, the immuneACCESS table is reduced to in-frame sequences with V and J assigned. These tables do not hold every clone; where another copy was compared, an unresolved V gene accounts for under half, and the others remain unexplained. The D gene and trimming were derived from the DNA, and the V and J assignments and clone size from that table. The sample table shows roughly 200,000 clones, and about 77% are seen once. The ten biggest clones cover approximately 2.5% of the sample.

The chain employs TRBV5-5 and TRBJ2-7; matching of 6 bases hints at TRBD1 as the D gene. Sequencing was carried out using PBMCs. The sequence was obtained from a man between 60 and 75 years old in good health and CMV-seronegative. The CDR3 has the sequence CASSLAPGVHEQYF. The nucleotides read TGTGCCAGCAGCTTGGCGCCAGGGGTACACGAGCAGTACTTC.